Below, 3 T cell receptor beta chains from the same sample are listed, as sequenced in a study of early T cells in non-severe SARS-CoV-2 infection. TCRdb re-analysed the 5' RACE reads in MiXCR, keeping a single row per CDR3 protein. This table holds tens of thousands of distinct CDR3 sequences, 9% to 15% found once. Sequenced: whole blood. These receptors were collected from an adult who was a healthcare worker with PCR-confirmed SARS-CoV-2 infection or an uninfected control (not recorded which).

This clonotype was counted a few times. This rearrangement joins TRBV19 to TRBJ1-5; D possibly corresponds to TRBD1 (6 bases). V lost 6 bases and J lost 6, with 15 bases in between. CDR3 size: 14 residues. Looked up from germline, CDR1 is LNHDA and CDR2 is SQIVND (reference sequence). The CDR3 DNA reads TGTGCCAGTAGGGGCAGGGGAGATATTCAGCCCCAGCATTTT. Encoded protein: CASRGRGDIQPQHF.

This clonotype was counted at least ten times. The rearrangement uses TRBV4-1 and TRBJ2-7, with TRBD2 matching over 14 bases. With V trimmed by 1 base and J by 5 bases, 13 bases remained unmatched. The CDR3 runs to 19 residues. Germline V lookup: CDR1 MGHRA, CDR2 YSYEKL. CDR3 bases: TGCGCCAGCAGCCAAGCCCGACTAGCGGGAGGGCCGTCTTGGAACGAGCAGTACTTC. It yields the protein CASSQARLAGGPSWNEQYF.

Only one count was recorded for this clonotype. A clone one base away is much larger, so this may be a read error. This rearrangement joins TRBV7-9 to TRBJ2-7, with TRBD1 matching 7 bases. The CDR3 is made up of 14 amino acids. CDR1 is SEHNR and CDR2 is FQNEAQ in the germline V gene (reference sequence). J lost 7 bases, V lost 3 bases, and 9 bases had no gene match. The CDR3: CASSFGTVRREQYF. In DNA form, the CDR3 reads TGTGCCAGCAGCTTCGGGACAGTTAGGCGGGAGCAGTACTTC.